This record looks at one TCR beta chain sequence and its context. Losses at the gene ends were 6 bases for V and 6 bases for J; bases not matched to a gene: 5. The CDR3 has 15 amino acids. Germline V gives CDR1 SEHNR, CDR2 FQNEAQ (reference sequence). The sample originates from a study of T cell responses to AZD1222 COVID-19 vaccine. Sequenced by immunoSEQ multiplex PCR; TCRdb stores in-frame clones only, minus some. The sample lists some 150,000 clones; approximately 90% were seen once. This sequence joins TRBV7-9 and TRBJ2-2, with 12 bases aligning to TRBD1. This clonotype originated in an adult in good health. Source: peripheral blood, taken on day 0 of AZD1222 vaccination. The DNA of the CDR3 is TGTGCCAGCAGACCGGGACAGGGGGCGTCCGGGGAGCTGTTTTTT. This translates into CASRPGQGASGELFF.